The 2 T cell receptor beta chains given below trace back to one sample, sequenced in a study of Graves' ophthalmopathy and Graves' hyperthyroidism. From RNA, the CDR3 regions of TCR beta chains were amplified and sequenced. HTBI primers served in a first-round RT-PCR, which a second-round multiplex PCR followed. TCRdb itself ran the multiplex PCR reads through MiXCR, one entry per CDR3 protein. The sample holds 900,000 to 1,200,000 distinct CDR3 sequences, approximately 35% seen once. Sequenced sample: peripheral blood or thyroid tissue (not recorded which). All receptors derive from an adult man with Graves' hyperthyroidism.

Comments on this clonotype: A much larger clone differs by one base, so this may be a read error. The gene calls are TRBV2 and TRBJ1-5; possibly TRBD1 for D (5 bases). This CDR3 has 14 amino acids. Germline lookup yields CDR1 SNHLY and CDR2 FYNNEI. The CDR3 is CARRTRTSDQPQHF. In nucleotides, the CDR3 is TGTGCCAGGCGGACAAGAACTAGCGATCAGCCCCAGCATTTT.

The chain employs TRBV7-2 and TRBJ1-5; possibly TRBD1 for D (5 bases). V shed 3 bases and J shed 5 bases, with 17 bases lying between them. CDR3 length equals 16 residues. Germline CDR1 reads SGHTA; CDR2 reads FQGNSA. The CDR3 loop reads CASSFGTYEGYQPQHF. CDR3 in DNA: TGTGCCAGCAGCTTCGGGACCTACGAGGGTTATCAGCCCCAGCATTTT.